This passage covers 27 T cell receptor beta chains from one sample sequenced in a study of T cell repertoires in cytomegalovirus infection. No antigen has been assigned to these receptors. Via MiXCR, TCRdb re-called the reads, giving one row per CDR3 protein. The data hold approximately 990,000 distinct CDR3 sequences, with under 40% observed a single time. The sample here was cultured CD8+ T cells from PBMCs, taken from culture after CMV antigen stimulation. Source of these receptors: a human donor in good health (CMV status not recorded). Some clones in this sample may be carry-over from other donors' samples.

This clonotype has more than one count but fewer than ten. The chain employs TRBV11-3 and TRBJ2-7; 12 nucleotides match TRBD2. Trimming at V came to 4 bases and at J to 5 bases, leaving 9 bases not matched to a gene. This CDR3 region has 16 residues. CDR1 and CDR2 from the germline V gene are SGHNT and YENEEA. In DNA, the CDR3 is TGTGCCAGCAGCTCCACATCTAGCGGGGGGGGCGACGAGCAGTACTTC. Its protein product is CASSSTSSGGGDEQYF.

Worth noting for this clonotype: Compared with germline, one end of the junction differs, possibly owing to a read error. Here the CDR3 DNA reads TGTGCCAGCAGATATACAGACGTCGTTGATCAGTCCCAGCATTTT. It is translated as CASRYTDVVDQSQHF. V usage is TRBV6-6 and J usage is TRBJ1-5; D call uncertain. The CDR3 runs 15 residues. The germline V gene has CDR1 MNHNY and CDR2 SVGAGI (reference sequence).

V and J are TRBV4-1 and TRBJ2-1; the match to TRBD2 covers 9 bases. The CDR3 runs 15 residues. The germline CDR1 and CDR2 sequences are MGHRA and YSYEKL. J lost 4 bases, V lost 1 base, and 2 bases had no gene match. CDR3 bases: TGCGCCAGCAGCCAAGTAGCGGGGGAATACAATGAGCAGTTCTTC. Its protein is CASSQVAGEYNEQFF.

This clonotype has a count of ten or more. V gene TRBV7-6 combines with J gene TRBJ2-1; D is possibly TRBD2 (5 bases). This CDR3 is built from 13 residues. Trimming removed 1 base at V and 8 bases at J, with 9 bases between. Germline CDR1 is SGHVS and CDR2 is FNYEAQ. In DNA form, the CDR3 reads TGTGCCAGCAGCTTAGTTCCCGGGGATGAGCAGTTCTTC. Its protein is CASSLVPGDEQFF.

There are many counts of this clonotype. The chain uses TRBV4-1 and TRBJ1-5; unclear D gene. Looked up from germline, CDR1 is MGHRA and CDR2 is YSYEKL. CDR3 length equals 13 residues. Trimming removed 4 bases at V and 7 bases at J, with 11 bases between. The CDR3 protein is CASSPDRSQPQHF. The DNA of the CDR3 is TGCGCCAGCAGCCCGGACCGGAGCCAGCCCCAGCATTTT.

This clonotype was seen a few times. J is TRBJ2-5 and V is TRBV6-2 or TRBV6-3, with D perhaps TRBD2 (5 bases). The germline V gene has CDR1 MNHEY and CDR2 SVGEGT. The V and J ends lost 0 bases and 2 bases respectively, with 22 bases between them. CDR3 length: 19 amino acids. CDR3 DNA: TGTGCCAGCAGTTACTCGAGAGGAGAACTAGGGTCGCTTCAAGAGACCCAGTACTTC. This codes for CASSYSRGELGSLQETQYF.

The chain employs TRBV2 and TRBJ1-3; no definite D call. Looked up from germline, CDR1 is SNHLY and CDR2 is FYNNEI. CDR3 length: 14 residues. Trimming cost V 6 bases and J 3 bases, with 12 bases left between them. The CDR3 DNA sequence: TGTGCCAGCAGCCCTGGGGTGTTTGGAAACACCATATATTTT. This translates into CASSPGVFGNTIYF.

The rearrangement joins TRBV6-5 to TRBJ1-1; D may be TRBD1 (5 bases). V lost 7 bases and J 6 bases, leaving 15 bases between the germline ends. The germline CDR1 and CDR2 sequences are MNHEY and SVGAGI. The CDR3 contains 13 residues. Here the CDR3 DNA reads TGTGCCAGCACACTGGACATCGGCTCTGAAGCTTTCTTT. Translating gives CASTLDIGSEAFF.

The table lists this clonotype with many counts. The V call is TRBV10-3, the J call TRBJ1-2; D is perhaps TRBD1 (5 bases). CDR3 length: 13 amino acids. CDR1 and CDR2 (germline): ENHRY, SYGVKD. Trimming removed 2 bases from V and 9 bases from J, with 13 bases in between. The CDR3 protein is CAISETGTASYTF. CDR3 nucleotide sequence: TGTGCCATCAGTGAGACAGGAACAGCGAGCTACACCTTC.

The chain couples TRBV10-2 to TRBJ2-7; TRBD1 matches 11 bases. The CDR3 totals 17 residues. Per the germline V gene, CDR1 is WSHSY and CDR2 is SAAADI. The V gene end was trimmed by 3 bases and the J gene end by 5 bases; junction bases not matched to a gene: 12. CDR3 in DNA: TGCGCCAGCAGTGATTACCGGGACAGGGGGATGTACGACGAGCAGTACTTC. As protein: CASSDYRDRGMYDEQYF.

This clonotype was recorded at least ten times. The rearrangement joins TRBV7-2 to TRBJ2-1, with D possibly being TRBD2 (5 bases). CDR1 and CDR2 from the germline V gene are SGHTA and FQGNSA. The CDR3 is 13 amino acids. Trimming cost V 1 base and J 9 bases, with 10 bases left between them. The CDR3 loop is CASSLVREGEQFF. The CDR3 bases are TGTGCCAGCAGCTTAGTCAGAGAGGGTGAGCAGTTCTTC.

Concerning this clonotype itself: A much larger clone is a single base away; this may be a read error. V usage is TRBV6-6 and J usage is TRBJ1-4; tentatively, D is TRBD1 (5 bases). The CDR3 loop spans 16 amino acids. Germline V CDR1 and CDR2: MNHNY, SVGAGI (reference sequence). Trimming removed 6 bases from V and 7 bases from J, with 21 bases in between. The CDR3 loop is CASSDSAGPSGEKLFF. For the CDR3, the DNA is TGTGCCAGCAGCGATTCTGCGGGACCTAGTGGTGAAAAACTGTTTTTT.

This clonotype was found many times. The J gene is TRBJ2-1, the V gene TRBV7-6; 12 bases are a match to TRBD2. This CDR3 comprises 16 residues. The germline V gene encodes CDR1 SGHVS and CDR2 FNYEAQ. The J segment lost 6 bases and the V segment lost 5 bases, leaving 8 bases of the junction unmatched. The CDR3 sequence: CASSGRLAGDLNEQFF. The DNA of the CDR3 is TGTGCCAGCAGCGGGCGACTAGCGGGGGACCTCAATGAGCAGTTCTTC.

The rearrangement uses TRBV6-8 and TRBJ1-1; D is perhaps TRBD1 (5 bases). Trimming cost V 0 bases and J 0 bases, with 8 bases left between them. The CDR3 sequence is 15 residues long. The germline V gene encodes CDR1 MNHGY and CDR2 SAAAGT. CDR3 loop: CASSYSQGMNTEAFF. DNA for the CDR3: TGTGCCAGCAGTTACTCCCAGGGAATGAACACTGAAGCTTTCTTT.

As for this clonotype: This may come from a read error, since a much larger clone is one base off. V and J are TRBV7-6 and TRBJ2-2; TRBD1 aligns across 8 bases. CDR1 and CDR2 (germline): SGHVS, FNYEAQ. This CDR3 is built from 16 residues. The ends lost 5 bases at V and 1 base at J; junction bases unmatched: 6. The DNA of the CDR3 is TGTGCCAGCAGCCCACAGACAGGGGAGAACACCGGGGAGCTGTTTTTT. The encoded protein is CASSPQTGENTGELFF.

This clonotype was seen a few times. The gene calls are TRBV27 and TRBJ1-1; D gene uncertain. Germline CDR1 MNHEY, CDR2 SMNVEV (reference sequence). This CDR3 is built from 12 residues. V lost 5 bases to trimming and J lost 5 bases, with 9 bases between them. The CDR3 sequence: CASSQLGTEAFF. The CDR3 DNA reads TGTGCCAGCAGTCAACTGGGAACTGAAGCTTTCTTT.

This clonotype was counted a few times. The chain employs TRBV6-6 and TRBJ1-1; 7 nucleotides agree with TRBD1. Germline V CDR1 and CDR2: MNHNY, SVGAGI (reference sequence). The CDR3 sequence is 14 residues long. J lost 7 bases, V lost 7 bases, and 12 bases had no gene match. The CDR3 DNA follows: TGTGCCAGCATCCCACAGGGGCTGGCGGGTGAAGCTTTCTTT. Protein sequence: CASIPQGLAGEAFF.

The chain carries TRBV7-6 and TRBJ2-1; D possibly uses TRBD1 or TRBD2 (7 bases each). Germline values: CDR1 SGHVS, CDR2 FNYEAQ. V dropped 1 base and J dropped 7 bases, with 14 bases sitting between them. The CDR3 consists of 15 residues. DNA for the CDR3: TGTGCCAGCAGCTTAGAGCAGGGGGGGGAGAATGAGCAGTTCTTC. Protein sequence: CASSLEQGGENEQFF.

This chain joins TRBV2 and TRBJ1-2, with 7 bases identical to TRBD1. Germline V gene data show CDR1 as SNHLY and CDR2 as FYNNEI. This CDR3 has 15 amino acids. V lost 9 bases, J lost 3 bases, and 13 bases stayed unmatched. CDR3 coding DNA: TGTGCCAGGGAGGACAGGAAACCTCCGTACTATGGCTACACCTTC. It yields the protein CAREDRKPPYYGYTF.

The chain is built from TRBV14 and TRBJ1-4; TRBD1 matches at 7 bases. Trimming cost V 2 bases and J 8 bases; bases outside gene matches: 8. There are 15 residues in the CDR3. The germline V gene has CDR1 SGHDN and CDR2 FVKESK. Written as DNA, the CDR3 is TGTGCCAGCAGCCAATCTCCGAGGGGGCAGGAAAAACTGTTTTTT. This gives the protein CASSQSPRGQEKLFF.

In its sample, this clonotype was seen a few times. The chain has TRBV7-9 and TRBJ1-1; D not certain. The germline V gene encodes CDR1 SEHNR and CDR2 FQNEAQ (reference sequence). CDR3 length: 16 amino acids. The V end lost 5 bases, the J end lost 5 bases, and 21 bases lay between the germline ends. The CDR3 DNA sequence: TGTGCCAGCAGCGCGAGAGACGGGGTACCATCGACTGAAGCTTTCTTT. It encodes CASSARDGVPSTEAFF.

This chain links TRBV4-1 with TRBJ1-2; no reliable D call. Trimming took 1 base from V and 2 from J, leaving 8 bases between them. The V gene's germline CDR1 is MGHRA and CDR2 YSYEKL. CDR3 size: 14 residues. Written as DNA, the CDR3 is TGCGCCAGCAGCCAAGGCTGGGGAAACTATGGCTACACCTTC. It translates to CASSQGWGNYGYTF.

The chain couples TRBV11-2 to TRBJ2-1; D may be TRBD1 or TRBD2 (6 bases each). V lost 5 bases, J lost 14 bases, and 19 bases lay in between. CDR1 is SGHAT and CDR2 is FQNNGV in the germline V gene. This CDR3 spans 13 amino acids. CDR3 loop: CASSLVGGPAEFF. The CDR3 nucleotides are TGTGCCAGCAGCCTAGTAGGGGGGCCGGCGGAGTTCTTC.

This clonotype was seen more than once but under ten times. The chain is built from TRBV11-2 and TRBJ1-1; D call uncertain. CDR1 SGHAT and CDR2 FQNNGV come from the germline V gene. The CDR3 has 15 amino acids. The ends were cut back, 0 bases at V and 3 bases at J, with 11 bases in the middle. CDR3 nucleotide sequence: TGTGCCAGCAGCTTAGAGGGTTACGAGGACACTGAAGCTTTCTTT. Residues: CASSLEGYEDTEAFF.

The genes are TRBV6-2 or TRBV6-3 and TRBJ2-3; a possible D gene is TRBD2 (6 bases). Trimming left V 7 bases short and J 5 bases short, with 22 bases between. The CDR3 consists of 16 residues. CDR1 is MNHEY, CDR2 SVGEGT, per germline. CDR3 nucleotide sequence: TGTGCCAGCACCCCGGGCGGGGACGGCCGGGGAGATACGCAGTATTTT. This sequence encodes CASTPGGDGRGDTQYF.

A few counts support this clonotype. V and J are TRBV4-1 and TRBJ2-3, with 10 positions matching TRBD1. V lost 1 base to trimming and J lost 4 bases; unmatched junction nucleotides: 5. The V gene's germline CDR1 is MGHRA and CDR2 YSYEKL. This CDR3 region has 16 residues. The DNA of the CDR3 is TGCGCCAGCAGCCAAGTGGACAGGGGGATGGCAGATACGCAGTATTTT. This codes for CASSQVDRGMADTQYF.

This clonotype has a handful of counts. DNA of the CDR3: TGTGCCACCAGAGGGGACGGAGGCCTAGCCAAAAACATTCAGTACTTC. Translated, it gives CATRGDGGLAKNIQYF. V gene TRBV15 combines with J gene TRBJ2-4, with D perhaps being TRBD1 or TRBD2 (5 bases each). CDR1 and CDR2 from the germline V gene are LNHNV and YYDKDF (reference sequence). This CDR3 has 16 amino acids. Trimming stripped 6 bases from V and 0 bases from J, with 15 bases between.